These 8 T cell receptor beta chains originate from one sample sequenced in a study of shared clonotypes between healthy human individuals. Naive-designated CD8 cells lacked CD45RO, were positively enriched for CCR7, and omitted terminally differentiated effector memory CD45RA+ cells. Profiled with immunoSEQ multiplex PCR; TCRdb holds only in-frame clones, not every one. The sample consists of more than 2 million clones, approximately 94% of them appearing once. Sequences were obtained from naive CD8+ T cells sorted from blood. All receptors derive from a young man in good health.

The chain links TRBV7-9 to TRBJ2-7; 7 bases line up with TRBD2. The length of the CDR3 is 13 residues. Germline CDR1 and CDR2: SEHNR and FQNEAQ (reference sequence). With 5 bases clipped from V and 3 bases from J, the junction kept 4 bases outside the gene matches. The CDR3 sequence: CASSDTSVYEQYF. CDR3 sequence (DNA): TGTGCCAGCAGCGATACTAGCGTCTACGAGCAGTACTTC.

Only a few counts were recorded for this clone. The chain is built from TRBV11-2 and TRBJ1-5; D uncertain. The CDR3 runs 15 residues. The V end lost 0 bases, the J end lost 6 bases, and 12 bases lay between the germline ends. Germline V gene sequence: CDR1 SGHAT, CDR2 FQNNGV. The CDR3 sequence is CASSLDPGYSQPQHF. Here the CDR3 DNA reads TGTGCCAGCAGCTTAGATCCGGGGTACAGTCAGCCCCAGCATTTT.

The chain links TRBV10-1 to TRBJ2-3; maybe TRBD2 (6 bases). Deletions cut 5 bases from V and 2 bases from J, with 17 bases between. The CDR3 covers 16 residues. Germline values: CDR1 WNHNN, CDR2 SYGVQD (reference sequence). In nucleotides, the CDR3 is TGCGCCAGCAGTCTTCAAGGGGCTAGCGACACAGATACGCAGTATTTT. It is translated as CASSLQGASDTDTQYF.

Note on this clone: The sample has other DNA sequences that encode this CDR3 too. This chain links TRBV7-6 with TRBJ2-2, with 10 bases matching TRBD2. Germline V gives CDR1 SGHVS, CDR2 FNYEAQ. Trimming at V came to 1 base and at J to 4 bases, leaving 3 bases not matched to a gene. CDR3 length: 16 residues. As DNA, the CDR3 is TGTGCCAGCAGCTTAGGGCTAGCGGGGGCCACCGGGGAGCTGTTTTTT. It is translated as CASSLGLAGATGELFF.

Points on this clone: At one end the junction does not follow the germline gene, possibly because of a read error. Other DNA variants within this sample encode the same CDR3. V usage is TRBV11-2 and J usage is TRBJ1-2; possible D gene TRBD1, 5 bases. The germline CDR1 and CDR2 sequences are SGHAT and FQNNGV. This CDR3 is 16 amino acids long. CDR3 DNA sequence: TGTGCCAGCAGCCTAGAGAAAACAGGTAGCTTCTATGGCTACACCTTC. It encodes CASSLEKTGSFYGYTF. The variable domain in full, with the rest retrieved from reference TRBV11-2 and TRBJ1-2, is EAGVAQSPRYKIIEKRQSVAFWCNPISGHATLYWYQQILGQGPKLLIQFQNNGVVDDSQLPKDRFSAERLKGVDSTLKIQPAKLEDSAVYLCASSLEKTGSFYGYTFGSGTRLTVV.

This clone occurred once. The chain joins TRBV30 to TRBJ2-7, with D tentatively TRBD2 (6 bases). The V gene lost 1 base and the J gene lost 6 bases, with 13 bases spanning the gap. This CDR3 has 13 residues. Germline CDR1 and CDR2: GTSNPN and SVGIG (reference sequence). CDR3 protein: CAWSEGLVGEQYF. CDR3 nucleotides: TGTGCCTGGAGTGAGGGACTTGTGGGCGAGCAGTACTTC.

This clone was recorded a few times. The chain combines TRBV2 with TRBJ2-7, with 7 positions matching TRBD1. The V gene's germline CDR1 is SNHLY and CDR2 FYNNEI. The CDR3 has 12 residues. The V segment lost 5 bases and the J segment 6 bases; nucleotides outside the gene matches: 4. In nucleotides, the CDR3 is TGTGCCAGCAGTAAGACAGGGTCCGAGCAGTACTTC. Residues: CASSKTGSEQYF.

As concerns this clone: Additional DNA sequences in this sample encode the identical CDR3. The chain recombines TRBV9 with TRBJ2-1; D unresolved. Germline loops: CDR1 SGDLS, CDR2 YYNGEE. V gave up 0 bases and J gave up 5 bases, with 6 bases separating them. The CDR3 extends over 13 amino acids. CDR3 bases: TGTGCCAGCAGCGTAGGAGGAGACAATGAGCAGTTCTTC. Translated, it gives CASSVGGDNEQFF.